These 20 T cell receptor beta chains were all obtained from the same sample, sequenced in a study of CD8+ T cells in alopecia areata. Noted treatment: oral pan-JAK inhibitor, 5-10 mg twice daily. Extracted RNA was reverse transcribed, and the resulting cDNA served as sequencing template. Repertoires were generated with immunoSEQ multiplex PCR, while TCRdb's copy carries only in-frame clones and drops some. This sample has some 110,000 clones, with 58% found just once. The material was CD8+ T cells sorted from blood, obtained at week 4, from a patient treated with tofacitinib. The receptors here all came from a human donor with alopecia areata.

This chain's CDR3 is CSVEGQGVGYTF. The CDR3 coding sequence is TGCAGCGTTGAAGGCCAGGGGGTTGGCTACACCTTC. This chain uses TRBV29-1 with TRBJ1-2; 7 bases align to TRBD1. V gave up 1 base and J gave up 7 bases; unmatched junction bases: 3. The germline gives CDR1 SQVTM, CDR2 ANQGSEA. This CDR3 is 12 amino acids long.

V gene TRBV11-2 combines with J gene TRBJ2-5; D gene ambiguous. Between the trimmed V and J ends, which lost 5 bases and 4 bases, there was a span of 11 bases. Germline V gene data show CDR1 as SGHAT and CDR2 as FQNNGV. The CDR3 loop spans 13 amino acids. The CDR3 DNA is TGTGCCAGCAGCGACCCCCTACCAGAGACCCAGTACTTC. It translates to CASSDPLPETQYF.

The rearrangement links TRBV23-1 to TRBJ1-5, with TRBD1 as a possible D gene (6 bases). TRBV23-1 is placed among ORFs of uncertain function. The CDR3 has 17 residues. V was trimmed by 0 bases and J by 0 bases, leaving 12 bases between them. The DNA of the CDR3 is TGCGCCAGCAGTCAATCGAGACAGGACTATAGCAATCAGCCCCAGCATTTT. It codes for CASSQSRQDYSNQPQHF.

Turning to this clone: The junction and the germline gene differ at one end; a read error may be behind it. The chain recombines TRBV7-7 with TRBJ2-1; D ambiguous. The CDR3 has 13 amino acids. Looked up from germline, CDR1 is SSHAT and CDR2 is FNYEAQ (reference sequence). The CDR3, as DNA: TGTGCTAGCAGCTTAGAAGGGCACAATGAGCAGTTCTTC. Translation gives CASSLEGHNEQFF. Based on the CDR3 plus reference TRBV7-7 and TRBJ2-1, the full variable domain is GAGVSQSPRYKVTKRGQDVTLRCDPISSHATLYWYQQALGQGPEFLTYFNYEAQPDKSGLPSDRFSAERPEGSISTLTIQRTEQRDSAMYRCASSLEGHNEQFFGPGTRLTVL.

This clone was observed a single time. V and J are TRBV30 and TRBJ2-6; 9 positions agree with TRBD1. Per the germline V gene, CDR1 is GTSNPN and CDR2 is SVGIG (reference sequence). The CDR3 is made up of 16 amino acids. Unmatched junction bases numbered 5, after V lost 5 bases and J lost 0 bases. The CDR3 DNA reads TGTGCCTGGGGACAGGGGTCGGTCTCTGGGGCCAACGTCCTGACTTTC. Residues: CAWGQGSVSGANVLTF.

V gene TRBV25-1 combines with J gene TRBJ2-6, with 8 bases fitting TRBD1. Trimming at V came to 3 bases and at J to 2 bases, leaving 9 bases not matched to a gene. Germline CDR1 and CDR2: MGHDK and SYGVNS. The CDR3 is 18 residues long. CDR3 residues: CASSEDRVLYPGANVLTF. The CDR3 nucleotides are TGTGCCAGCAGTGAGGACAGGGTTCTGTACCCTGGGGCCAACGTCCTGACTTTC.

The genes are TRBV7-9 and TRBJ1-6; TRBD1 aligns across 7 bases. Germline assignment: CDR1 SEHNR and CDR2 FQNEAQ (reference sequence). This CDR3 region has 13 residues. Trimming at V came to 10 bases and at J to 7 bases, leaving 7 bases not matched to a gene. CDR3 amino acids: CATDRVGNSPLHF. CDR3 coding DNA: TGTGCCACCGACAGGGTCGGGAATTCACCCCTCCACTTT.

The V gene is TRBV30, the J gene TRBJ2-3, with 9 bases that match TRBD2. This CDR3 contains 13 residues. J lost 3 bases, V lost 5 bases, and 3 bases had no gene match. Germline loops: CDR1 GTSNPN, CDR2 SVGIG (reference sequence). The CDR3 region has the DNA TGTGCCTGGTCTAGCGGGGTGACAGATACGCAGTATTTT. Protein product: CAWSSGVTDTQYF.

The chain uses TRBV29-1 and TRBJ1-2, with D perhaps matching TRBD1 (5 bases). The germline V gene encodes CDR1 SQVTM and CDR2 ANQGSEA. CDR3 length: 13 residues. The V gene lost 4 bases and the J gene lost 2 bases, with 11 bases spanning the gap. As DNA, the CDR3 is TGCAGCGTTGCCCCGACAGTAAACTATGGCTACACCTTC. Translation gives CSVAPTVNYGYTF.

This clone was seen more than once but under ten times. The CDR3 DNA reads as TGTGCCAGCGTTGGGACAGTATCATCGGGAGGCTACACCTTC. It is translated as CASVGTVSSGGYTF. The rearrangement links TRBV6-6 to TRBJ1-2; 7 nucleotides line up with TRBD1. The CDR3 consists of 14 residues. V lost 8 bases and J lost 8; bases outside the gene matches: 14. Germline V gene data show CDR1 as MNHNY and CDR2 as SVGAGI (reference sequence).

The rearrangement uses TRBV19 and TRBJ2-5, with D hard to call. V shed 3 bases and J shed 1 base, with 6 bases lying between them. The CDR3 totals 13 residues. Germline CDR1 is LNHDA and CDR2 is SQIVND (reference sequence). CDR3 region: CASSIEPQETQYF. In nucleotides, the CDR3 is TGTGCCAGTAGTATCGAACCCCAAGAGACCCAGTACTTC.

This clone was seen a few times. The chain uses TRBV29-1 and TRBJ2-1, with TRBD2 matching 9 bases. CDR3 length: 16 amino acids. CDR1 and CDR2 from the germline V gene are SQVTM and ANQGSEA. J lost 0 bases, V lost 3 bases, and 6 bases had no gene match. CDR3 DNA: TGCAGCGTTGAGCTAGCGGGGCGGTCCTCCTACAATGAGCAGTTCTTC. Protein product: CSVELAGRSSYNEQFF.

This chain links TRBV29-1 with TRBJ1-1; D call uncertain. The V gene's germline CDR1 is SQVTM and CDR2 ANQGSEA. The ends were cut back, 3 bases at V and 1 base at J, with 6 bases in the middle. The CDR3 length is 12 residues. The CDR3 region has the DNA TGCAGCGTTGAGGCAGGGAACACTGAAGCTTTCTTT. This encodes CSVEAGNTEAFF.

This chain connects TRBV7-9 to TRBJ2-7; 10 nucleotides match TRBD1. The V segment lost 7 bases and the J segment 2 bases; nucleotides outside the gene matches: 8. CDR1 and CDR2 from the germline V gene are SEHNR and FQNEAQ (reference sequence). This CDR3 is 15 amino acids long. The chain's CDR3 is CASTQGTGVAYEQYF. DNA of the CDR3: TGTGCCAGCACCCAAGGGACAGGGGTAGCCTACGAGCAGTACTTC.

Comment on this clone: The identical CDR3 is also encoded by other nucleotide sequences in the sample. The V call is TRBV30, the J call TRBJ1-2; the D gene is possibly TRBD1 (6 bases). Trimming left V 4 bases short and J 5 bases short, with 8 bases between. The CDR3 length is 11 residues. CDR1 is GTSNPN and CDR2 is SVGIG in the germline V gene (reference sequence). Written as DNA, the CDR3 is TGTGCCTGGACACAGGGTTATGGCTACACCTTC. Protein sequence: CAWTQGYGYTF.

The chain recombines TRBV29-1 with TRBJ1-3; no clear D. V was pared by 4 bases and J by 4 bases, with 11 bases between. The CDR3 is made up of 13 amino acids. Germline V gene data show CDR1 as SQVTM and CDR2 as ANQGSEA. CDR3 nucleotide sequence: TGCAGCGTTGTTCAGGCAGACGGAAACACCATATATTTT. It translates to CSVVQADGNTIYF.

The rearrangement uses TRBV30 and TRBJ1-2; the D is unclear. Trimming took off 6 bases at V and 5 bases at J, with 22 bases between the two ends. Germline loops: CDR1 GTSNPN, CDR2 SVGIG (reference sequence). CDR3 length: 15 amino acids. CDR3 nucleotides: TGTGCCTGTACCTCCGGGCCCTACGGTGATTATGGCTACACCTTC. The encoded protein is CACTSGPYGDYGYTF.

The V and J genes are TRBV29-1 and TRBJ2-5; 9 bases align to TRBD2. This CDR3 is 12 amino acids long. After removal of 5 bases from V and 4 bases from J, the junction contained 2 bases not matched to a gene. The germline gives CDR1 SQVTM, CDR2 ANQGSEA. The DNA of the CDR3 is TGCAGCGTTAGGCGGGGGGGAGAGACCCAGTACTTC. Translation: CSVRRGGETQYF.

The chain combines TRBV6-5 with TRBJ2-7; the D gene is possibly TRBD1 (6 bases). Germline CDR1 and CDR2: MNHEY and SVGAGI. The V gene lost 2 bases and the J gene lost 7 bases, with 9 bases spanning the gap. This CDR3 region has 12 residues. The CDR3: CASSYGGREQYF. DNA of the CDR3: TGTGCCAGCAGTTACGGGGGCCGAGAGCAGTACTTC.

There are a few counts of this clone. The J gene is TRBJ2-1, the V gene TRBV6-5; D is perhaps TRBD2 (5 bases). The CDR3 has 14 amino acids. The V end was cut by 2 bases, the J end by 6 bases, with 11 bases between. Per germline, CDR1 MNHEY and CDR2 SVGAGI. The CDR3 region has the DNA TGTGCCAGCAGTTACGGGATTGAGGGCAATGAGCAGTTCTTC. Translation: CASSYGIEGNEQFF.